This TCR beta chain was identified in a study of blood T cell repertoires in COVID-19. As for the study in general: The study drew acute and convalescent COVID-19 samples from the United States, Italy and Spain.

V shed 3 bases and J shed 2 bases, with 6 bases lying between them. Germline V gene sequence: CDR1 SGDLS, CDR2 YYNGEE. This CDR3 region has 14 residues. In the authors' methods: Quantification of nucleated cells was approximated via reference gene primer amplification. Sequenced by immunoSEQ multiplex PCR; TCRdb stores in-frame clones only, minus some. Clonal size and the V and J genes are those of that table, whereas D and trimming came from the DNA. The table lists 130,000 to 150,000 clones, roughly 83% of them singletons. The sequence was collected from a woman in her seventies with COVID-19, enrolled during active disease. The material sequenced was peripheral blood. The gene calls are TRBV9 and TRBJ1-6; TRBD1 is a possible D gene (6 bases). The CDR3 sequence is CASSEGAYNSPLHF. CDR3 sequence (DNA): TGTGCCAGCAGCGAGGGGGCCTATAATTCACCCCTCCACTTT. Full variable domain (rest looked up from reference TRBV9 and TRBJ1-6): DSGVTQTPKHLITATGQRVTLRCSPRSGDLSVYWYQQSLDQGLQFLIQYYNGEERAKGNILERFSAQQFPDLHSELNLSSLELGDSALYFCASSEGAYNSPLHFGNGTRLTVT.